This TCR beta chain was captured by sequencing in a study of beta chain features in type 1 diabetes. The study reverse transcribed the entire isolated RNA, so it sequenced expressed TCRB transcripts. Libraries were prepared by immunoSEQ multiplex PCR; TCRdb keeps only in-frame clonotypes and omits some of them. The sample shows around 300,000 clones, 12% to 15% of them seen only once. This CDR3 has 15 amino acids. Germline CDR1 reads LGHNA; CDR2 reads YSLEER. For this clone: Germline and junction disagree at one end, which may indicate a read error.

The source material was central memory CD4+ T cells from blood. The genes are TRBV4-3 and TRBJ2-1; D unresolved. The TCR originated in a man younger than 40 in good health. Here the CDR3 reads CASSEQRNSHNEQFF. CDR3 sequence (DNA): TGCGCCAGCAGCGAGCAGCGAAACTCCCACAATGAGCAGTTCTTC.